Listed here are 31 T cell receptor beta chains from one sample, sequenced in a study of CD4+ T cells in melanoma. The repertoire was sequenced with immunoSEQ multiplex PCR; TCRdb's copy has only in-frame clones and lacks some. Among more than 8,000 clones, 70% to 75% were seen once, and the ten largest hold roughly a quarter. Sequences were obtained from cells from a culture (not recorded whether cultured in vitro). Receptor source: a human donor with melanoma.

The gene calls are TRBV5-1 and TRBJ1-3, with D hard to call. V was clipped by 5 bases and J by 2 bases, with 8 bases between them. CDR1 and CDR2 from the germline V gene are SGHRS and YFSETQ. CDR3 length equals 13 residues. CDR3 coding DNA: TGCGCCAGCAGGGAGGGAACTGGAAACACCATATATTTT. Translated, it gives CASREGTGNTIYF.

The chain carries TRBV10-1 and TRBJ2-5; 7 nucleotides align to TRBD1. This CDR3 is 14 amino acids long. V trimming: 0 bases; J trimming: 5 bases; junction bases outside the gene matches: 3. Germline V gives CDR1 WNHNN, CDR2 SYGVQD (reference sequence). The CDR3 nucleotides are TGCGCCAGCAGTGAGTCACAGGGGAAGGAGACCCAGTACTTC. It specifies CASSESQGKETQYF.

The V gene is TRBV29-1, the J gene TRBJ1-2, with 7 bases lining up with TRBD1. Per the germline V gene, CDR1 is SQVTM and CDR2 is ANQGSEA. With 8 bases clipped from V and 7 bases from J, the junction kept 10 bases outside the gene matches. This CDR3 contains 12 residues. CDR3 region: CSIGGGSFGYTF. CDR3 nucleotides: TGCAGCATAGGGGGCGGATCGTTTGGCTACACCTTC.

The chain combines TRBV5-4 with TRBJ1-2; possible D gene TRBD1, 5 bases. Germline loops: CDR1 SGHNT, CDR2 YYREEE (reference sequence). This CDR3 is 15 amino acids long. The V end was cut by 0 bases, the J end by 5 bases, with 14 bases between. The CDR3 DNA reads as TGTGCCAGCAGCTTGGTTCAGGGCGGCCCTTATGGCTACACCTTC. It encodes CASSLVQGGPYGYTF.

The chain uses TRBV5-6 and TRBJ2-6; D might be TRBD1 or TRBD2, each matching 5 bases. V was pared by 2 bases and J by 4 bases, with 22 bases between. Germline loops: CDR1 SGHDT, CDR2 YYEEEE. The CDR3 has 19 amino acids. CDR3 loop: CASSFRPGRSVQGANVLTF. CDR3 coding DNA: TGTGCCAGCAGCTTTCGCCCGGGGCGGTCAGTGCAGGGGGCCAACGTCCTGACTTTC.

Concerning this clone itself: Additional DNA sequences in this sample encode the identical CDR3. The rearrangement links TRBV10-2 to TRBJ1-1; 8 nucleotides match TRBD1. The J segment lost 4 bases and the V segment lost 4 bases, leaving 2 bases of the junction unmatched. Germline V gene lookup returns CDR1 WSHSY and CDR2 SAAADI. The CDR3 is made up of 13 amino acids. The CDR3 sequence: CASSVTGGTEAFF. In DNA form, the CDR3 reads TGCGCCAGCAGTGTTACAGGGGGCACTGAAGCTTTCTTT.

This clone has more than one count but fewer than ten. The chain is built from TRBV2 and TRBJ2-3; D unclear. V lost 7 bases and J 4 bases, leaving 18 bases between the germline ends. The CDR3 spans 15 residues. CDR1 and CDR2 from the germline V gene are SNHLY and FYNNEI. CDR3 protein: CASIPSPARSDTQYF. The CDR3 DNA reads as TGTGCCAGCATTCCCTCCCCGGCGAGGTCAGATACGCAGTATTTT.

The CDR3 bases are TGTGCCAGCAGCTCTTCTAGCTCTGGCGAGACCCAGTACTTC. This encodes CASSSSSSGETQYF. This chain connects TRBV7-9 to TRBJ2-5; D is perhaps TRBD2 (5 bases). Germline values: CDR1 SEHNR, CDR2 FQNEAQ (reference sequence). The V end lost 4 bases, the J end lost 5 bases, and 14 bases lay between the germline ends. The CDR3 runs 14 residues.

CDR3 in DNA: TGCAGCGCGGTGGGAGGAGCCGAGCAGTACTTC. Its translation: CSAVGGAEQYF. The chain has TRBV20-1 and TRBJ2-7, with D possibly matching TRBD2 (6 bases). The CDR3 contains 11 residues. In germline, CDR1 is DFQATT, CDR2 SNEGSKA (reference sequence).

The chain is built from TRBV18 and TRBJ1-2, with D maybe TRBD1 (6 bases). The germline CDR1 and CDR2 sequences are KGHSH and LQKENI. Trimming pared 3 bases from V and 8 bases from J, leaving 25 bases between. The CDR3 is 17 amino acids. In DNA form, the CDR3 reads TGTGCCAGCTCACCGAATTACGCCCAGGTTGGGGGCCGAGGCTACACCTTC. It specifies CASSPNYAQVGGRGYTF.

This clone has just one count. The chain couples TRBV2 to TRBJ2-1; D is unresolved. The germline V gene encodes CDR1 SNHLY and CDR2 FYNNEI. The V end lost 11 bases, the J end lost 4 bases, and 9 bases lay between the germline ends. This CDR3 has 11 residues. The CDR3: CASTQYNEQFF. In DNA, the CDR3 is TGTGCCTCGACCCAATACAATGAGCAGTTCTTC.

CDR3 region: CASSESPGYGASGYTF. CDR3 coding DNA: TGCGCCAGCAGCGAATCCCCAGGGTACGGAGCATCTGGCTACACCTTC. The chain is built from TRBV5-1 and TRBJ1-2; tentative D call: TRBD1 (5 bases). CDR3 length equals 16 residues. The ends were cut back, 4 bases at V and 7 bases at J, with 23 bases in the middle. Germline V lookup: CDR1 SGHRS, CDR2 YFSETQ.

The chain carries TRBV9 and TRBJ1-1; D is perhaps TRBD1 (5 bases). Trimming shortened V by 1 base and J by 1 base, and 8 bases separated the two germline ends. CDR1 is SGDLS, CDR2 YYNGEE, per germline. This CDR3 has 14 amino acids. CDR3 amino acids: CASSVTGQNTEAFF. DNA for the CDR3: TGTGCCAGCAGCGTAACAGGTCAGAACACTGAAGCTTTCTTT. The full variable domain, with the rest looked up from reference TRBV9 and TRBJ1-1, is DSGVTQTPKHLITATGQRVTLRCSPRSGDLSVYWYQQSLDQGLQFLIQYYNGEERAKGNILERFSAQQFPDLHSELNLSSLELGDSALYFCASSVTGQNTEAFFGQGTRLTVV.

The rearrangement links TRBV4-1 to TRBJ1-5; D is undetermined. The germline V and J ends were trimmed by 2 bases and 2 bases, with 16 bases remaining between them. This CDR3 spans 17 amino acids. CDR1 is MGHRA, CDR2 YSYEKL, per germline. CDR3 in DNA: TGCGCCAGCAGCCAATCGTCAGAGTTCCAGGGCAATCAGCCCCAGCATTTT. This gives the protein CASSQSSEFQGNQPQHF.

J is TRBJ2-1 and V is TRBV4-1; D might be TRBD1 (6 bases). V was clipped by 4 bases and J by 0 bases, with 16 bases between them. The CDR3 runs 17 residues. Per the germline V gene, CDR1 is MGHRA and CDR2 is YSYEKL. The CDR3 here is CASSRPLGGGSYNEQFF. For the CDR3, the DNA is TGCGCCAGCAGCCGCCCACTAGGGGGTGGCTCCTACAATGAGCAGTTCTTC.

The genes are TRBV19 and TRBJ2-1, with TRBD1 as a possible D gene (6 bases). The V end was cut by 1 base, the J end by 9 bases, with 25 bases between. Germline V gene data show CDR1 as LNHDA and CDR2 as SQIVND (reference sequence). The CDR3 loop spans 18 amino acids. The CDR3 bases are TGTGCCAGTAGTATAGCCCCACCACGACAGGATGAAAAGACTGAGCAGTTCTTC. Amino acids: CASSIAPPRQDEKTEQFF. Supplemented by reference TRBV19 and TRBJ2-1, the full variable domain reads DGGITQSPKYLFRKEGQNVTLSCEQNLNHDAMYWYRQDPGQGLRLIYYSQIVNDFQKGDIAEGYSVSREKKESFPLTVTSAQKNPTAFYLCASSIAPPRQDEKTEQFFGPGTRLTVL.

The chain has TRBV2 and TRBJ1-1; D remains unclear. V dropped 2 bases and J dropped 3 bases, with 7 bases sitting between them. CDR3 length: 13 amino acids. The germline V gene encodes CDR1 SNHLY and CDR2 FYNNEI. Here the CDR3 DNA reads TGTGCCAGCAGTGAAAGGGTGGACACTGAAGCTTTCTTT. It specifies CASSERVDTEAFF.

CDR3 in amino acids: CASSIRAGANVLTF. The CDR3 nucleotides read TGTGCCAGTAGTATAAGGGCTGGGGCCAACGTCCTGACTTTC. V gene TRBV19 combines with J gene TRBJ2-6; D is ambiguous. The V and J ends lost 2 bases and 2 bases respectively, with 4 bases between them. CDR3 length: 14 amino acids. The germline CDR1 and CDR2 sequences are LNHDA and SQIVND (reference sequence).

By share, this clone ranks as medium-sized (0.01 to 0.1%). J is TRBJ2-3 and V is TRBV7-9, with TRBD2 as a possible D gene (5 bases). Trimming removed 1 base at V and 2 bases at J, with 13 bases between. Germline loops: CDR1 SEHNR, CDR2 FQNEAQ (reference sequence). This CDR3 spans 16 amino acids. The CDR3 loop is CASSLGSMDSTDTQYF. CDR3 coding DNA: TGTGCCAGCAGCTTAGGCTCAATGGACTCCACAGATACGCAGTATTTT.

This chain links TRBV4-1 with TRBJ2-1; TRBD1 matches at 7 bases. With V trimmed by 3 bases and J by 3 bases, 8 bases remained unmatched. The CDR3 is 16 amino acids. Looked up from germline, CDR1 is MGHRA and CDR2 is YSYEKL. CDR3 amino acids: CASSQAGTALYNEQFF. The CDR3 region has the DNA TGCGCCAGCAGCCAGGCCGGGACAGCTCTCTACAATGAGCAGTTCTTC.

The chain joins TRBV7-3 to TRBJ2-7; D unclear. With 2 bases removed from V and 7 bases from J, the gap between germline ends came to 12 bases. This CDR3 spans 13 amino acids. In germline, CDR1 is SGHTA, CDR2 FQGTGA. In DNA form, the CDR3 reads TGTGCCAGCAGCTTAGAGAGCCGAGGAGAGCAGTACTTC. Its translation: CASSLESRGEQYF.

V and J are TRBV27 and TRBJ2-7; the D gene is possibly TRBD2 (5 bases). The length of the CDR3 is 14 residues. Germline CDR1 is MNHEY and CDR2 is SMNVEV (reference sequence). Trimming removed 6 bases from V and 5 bases from J, with 17 bases in between. This CDR3 reads CASSPRRGWDEQYF. CDR3 bases: TGTGCCAGCAGCCCTCGGAGAGGGTGGGACGAGCAGTACTTC.

This clone has just one count. This sequence joins TRBV5-6 and TRBJ1-2; 8 bases fit TRBD1. The V gene's germline CDR1 is SGHDT and CDR2 YYEEEE. The CDR3 consists of 15 residues. V trimming: 4 bases; J trimming: 4 bases; junction bases outside the gene matches: 9. This CDR3 reads CASSDRGKAGYGYTF. In DNA form, the CDR3 reads TGTGCCAGCAGCGACAGGGGTAAGGCGGGCTATGGCTACACCTTC.

V and J are TRBV27 and TRBJ2-7, with 9 bases fitting TRBD2. The CDR3 spans 15 residues. Unmatched junction bases numbered 8, after V lost 6 bases and J lost 2 bases. CDR1 and CDR2 from the germline V gene are MNHEY and SMNVEV (reference sequence). The CDR3 protein is CASSPDSGGTYEQYF. CDR3 nucleotide sequence: TGTGCCAGCAGCCCCGATAGCGGGGGTACCTACGAGCAGTACTTC.

This clone has only a few counts. The V and J genes are TRBV3-1 (or the pseudogene TRBV3-2) and TRBJ1-5; D is uncertain. CDR1 LGHDT and CDR2 YNNKEL come from the germline V gene (reference sequence). The V end lost 3 bases, the J end lost 4 bases, and 4 bases lay between the germline ends. CDR3 size: 12 residues. CDR3 amino acids: CASSHLNQPQHF. The CDR3 DNA sequence: TGTGCCAGCAGCCACTTGAATCAGCCCCAGCATTTT.

In regard to this clone: One end of the junction is discordant with germline, which a read error may explain. The chain joins TRBV4-1 to TRBJ2-7, with TRBD1 matching 7 bases. Germline V gene lookup returns CDR1 MGHRA and CDR2 YSYEKL. The CDR3 has 13 residues. This CDR3 is CASSQGGTYEQYF. CDR3 DNA sequence: TGCGCCAGCAGTCAAGGGGGCACCTACGAGCAGTACTTC.

The V call is TRBV2, the J call TRBJ2-7, with D tentatively TRBD1 (5 bases). This CDR3 is 14 amino acids long. The V gene lost 2 bases and the J gene lost 2 bases, with 10 bases spanning the gap. The germline CDR1 and CDR2 sequences are SNHLY and FYNNEI. CDR3 nucleotides: TGTGCCAGCAGTGAATCCGCAGGGACCTACGAGCAGTACTTC. Translation gives CASSESAGTYEQYF.

V usage is TRBV5-1 and J usage is TRBJ2-1; a weak D match, TRBD1 (5 bases). This CDR3 region has 14 residues. From germline, CDR1 is SGHRS and CDR2 YFSETQ. The germline V and J ends were trimmed by 4 bases and 1 base, with 9 bases remaining between them. DNA for the CDR3: TGCGCCAGCAGCACTCGACAGTCCTACAATGAGCAGTTCTTC. Its protein is CASSTRQSYNEQFF.

The chain uses TRBV5-1 and TRBJ2-4, with D perhaps TRBD2 (5 bases). From germline, CDR1 is SGHRS and CDR2 YFSETQ. V lost 0 bases and J lost 2, with 9 bases in between. CDR3 length: 15 residues. The CDR3 DNA reads as TGCGCCAGCAGCTTGGATCCGGGGACCAAAAACATTCAGTACTTC. This encodes CASSLDPGTKNIQYF.

The chain combines TRBV5-4 with TRBJ1-5; D unresolved. V was pared by 4 bases and J by 4 bases, with 9 bases between. The CDR3 totals 13 residues. Germline V gene sequence: CDR1 SGHNT, CDR2 YYREEE (reference sequence). The chain's CDR3 is CASSQDGNQPQHF. In DNA, the CDR3 is TGTGCCAGCAGCCAGGACGGAAATCAGCCCCAGCATTTT.

V and J are TRBV10-3 and TRBJ1-2, with D perhaps TRBD1 (5 bases). Germline V gene sequence: CDR1 ENHRY, CDR2 SYGVKD. V was clipped by 5 bases and J by 4 bases, with 17 bases between them. The CDR3 is 15 amino acids. The CDR3 sequence: CAISPRSPQGYGYTF. The DNA of the CDR3 is TGTGCCATCAGTCCGAGGTCACCCCAGGGCTATGGCTACACCTTC.